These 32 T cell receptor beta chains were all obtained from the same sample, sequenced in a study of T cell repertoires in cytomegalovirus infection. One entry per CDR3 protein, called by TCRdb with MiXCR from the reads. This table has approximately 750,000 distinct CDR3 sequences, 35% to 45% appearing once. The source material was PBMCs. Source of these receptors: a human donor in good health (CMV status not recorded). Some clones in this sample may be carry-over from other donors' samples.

The CDR3 coding sequence is TGTGCCAGCAGTCGACGGGGACAGGGGTTCTACGAGCAGTACTTC. It is translated as CASSRRGQGFYEQYF. The V gene is TRBV6-1, the J gene TRBJ2-7; 10 nucleotides align to TRBD1. V lost 5 bases and J lost 3; bases outside the gene matches: 7. Germline CDR1 reads MNHNS; CDR2 reads SASEGT. The CDR3 contains 15 residues.

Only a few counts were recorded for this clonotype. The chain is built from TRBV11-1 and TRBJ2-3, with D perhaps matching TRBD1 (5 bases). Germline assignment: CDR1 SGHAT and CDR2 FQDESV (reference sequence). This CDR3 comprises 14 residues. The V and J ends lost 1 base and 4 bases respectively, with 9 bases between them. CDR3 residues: CASSLVDSPDTQYF. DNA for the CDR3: TGTGCCAGCAGCTTAGTCGACAGCCCAGATACGCAGTATTTT.

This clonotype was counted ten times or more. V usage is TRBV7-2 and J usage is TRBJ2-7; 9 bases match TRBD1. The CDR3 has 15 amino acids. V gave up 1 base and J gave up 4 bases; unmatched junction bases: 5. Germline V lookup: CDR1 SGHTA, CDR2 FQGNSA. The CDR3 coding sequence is TGTGCCAGCAGCTTAGTGGGACAGGGCCCATACGAGCAGTACTTC. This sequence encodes CASSLVGQGPYEQYF. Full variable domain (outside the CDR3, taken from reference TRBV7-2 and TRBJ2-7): GAGVSQSPSNKVTEKGKDVELRCDPISGHTALYWYRQSLGQGLEFLIYFQGNSAPDKSGLPSDRFSAERTGGSVSTLTIQRTQQEDSAVYLCASSLVGQGPYEQYFGPGTRLTVT.

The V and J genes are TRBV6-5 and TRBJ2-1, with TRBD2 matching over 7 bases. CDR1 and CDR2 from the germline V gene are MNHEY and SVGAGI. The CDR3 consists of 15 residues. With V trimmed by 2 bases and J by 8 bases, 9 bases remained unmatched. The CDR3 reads CASSYGLAANDEQFF. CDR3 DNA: TGTGCCAGCAGTTACGGGCTAGCGGCAAATGATGAGCAGTTCTTC.

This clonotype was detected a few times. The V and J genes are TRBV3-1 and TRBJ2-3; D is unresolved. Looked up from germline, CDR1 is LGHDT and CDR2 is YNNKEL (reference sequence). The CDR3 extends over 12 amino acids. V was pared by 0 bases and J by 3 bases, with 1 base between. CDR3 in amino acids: CASSQETDTQYF. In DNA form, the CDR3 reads TGTGCCAGCAGCCAAGAGACAGATACGCAGTATTTT.

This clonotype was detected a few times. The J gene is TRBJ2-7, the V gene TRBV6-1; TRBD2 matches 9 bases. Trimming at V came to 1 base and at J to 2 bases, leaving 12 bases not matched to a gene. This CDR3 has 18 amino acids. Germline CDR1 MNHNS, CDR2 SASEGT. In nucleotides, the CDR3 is TGTGCCAGCAGTGAAGGGGCGGGGGGGCGCCCTACCACCTACGAGCAGTACTTC. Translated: CASSEGAGGRPTTYEQYF.

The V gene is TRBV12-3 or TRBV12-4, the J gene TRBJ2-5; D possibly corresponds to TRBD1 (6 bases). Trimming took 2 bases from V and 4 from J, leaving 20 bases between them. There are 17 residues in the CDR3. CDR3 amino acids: CASSLRAGADLRETQYF. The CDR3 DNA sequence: TGTGCCAGCAGTTTACGGGCAGGGGCGGACTTGCGAGAGACCCAGTACTTC.

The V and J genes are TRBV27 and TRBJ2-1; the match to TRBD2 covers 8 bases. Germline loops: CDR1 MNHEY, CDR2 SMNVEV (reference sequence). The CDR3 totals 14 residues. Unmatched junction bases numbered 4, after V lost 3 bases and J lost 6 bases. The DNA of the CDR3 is TGTGCCAGCAGTTTCTTCCGGGGGGGCAATGAGCAGTTCTTC. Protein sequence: CASSFFRGGNEQFF.

The CDR3: CSASPGGTLIGEQYF. The DNA of the CDR3 is TGCAGTGCTAGTCCCGGAGGGACTTTGATTGGCGAGCAGTACTTC. This chain links TRBV20-1 with TRBJ2-7; perhaps TRBD2 as D (6 bases). The germline V gene encodes CDR1 DFQATT and CDR2 SNEGSKA (reference sequence). V was pared by 3 bases and J by 6 bases, with 21 bases between. This CDR3 region has 15 residues.

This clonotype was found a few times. The CDR3 reads CASSAQVNTEAFF. The DNA of the CDR3 is TGTGCCAGTAGTGCCCAGGTCAACACTGAAGCTTTCTTT. The chain uses TRBV19 and TRBJ1-1; the D is unclear. V was clipped by 5 bases and J by 2 bases, with 9 bases between them. Germline assignment: CDR1 LNHDA and CDR2 SQIVND (reference sequence). The CDR3 spans 13 residues.

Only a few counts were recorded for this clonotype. In nucleotides, the CDR3 is TGTGCCAGCAGCTTAGCCGCCGGGACAGGATCTACCGGGGAGCTGTTTTTT. Amino acid sequence: CASSLAAGTGSTGELFF. The chain combines TRBV7-2 with TRBJ2-2, with 8 bases aligning to TRBD1. The germline gives CDR1 SGHTA, CDR2 FQGNSA. CDR3 length equals 17 residues. With 0 bases clipped from V and 5 bases from J, the junction kept 8 bases outside the gene matches.

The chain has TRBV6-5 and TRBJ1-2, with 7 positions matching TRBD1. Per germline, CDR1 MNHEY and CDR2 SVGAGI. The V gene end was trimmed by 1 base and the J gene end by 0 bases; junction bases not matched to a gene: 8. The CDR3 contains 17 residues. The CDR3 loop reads CASSYLAVGTANYGYTF. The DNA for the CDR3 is TGTGCCAGCAGTTACTTGGCCGTAGGGACAGCTAACTATGGCTACACCTTC.

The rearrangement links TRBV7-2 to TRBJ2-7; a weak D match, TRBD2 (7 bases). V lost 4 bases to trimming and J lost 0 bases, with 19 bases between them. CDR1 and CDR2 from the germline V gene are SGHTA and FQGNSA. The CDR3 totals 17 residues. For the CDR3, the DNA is TGTGCCAGCAGCTCTAGGGGGGGCCTAGCGGTCTCCTACGAGCAGTACTTC. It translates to CASSSRGGLAVSYEQYF.

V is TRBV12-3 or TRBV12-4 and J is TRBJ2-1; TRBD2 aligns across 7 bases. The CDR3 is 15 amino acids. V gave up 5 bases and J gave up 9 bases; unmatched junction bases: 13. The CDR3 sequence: CASSPLALVGGEQFF. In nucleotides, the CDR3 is TGTGCCAGCAGTCCACTAGCGTTAGTCGGGGGTGAGCAGTTCTTC.

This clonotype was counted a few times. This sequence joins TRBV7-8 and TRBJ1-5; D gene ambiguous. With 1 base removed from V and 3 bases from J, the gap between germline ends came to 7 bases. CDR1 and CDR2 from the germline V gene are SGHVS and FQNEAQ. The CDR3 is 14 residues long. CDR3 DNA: TGTGCCAGCAGCTTAGTGGCCGCCAATCAGCCCCAGCATTTT. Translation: CASSLVAANQPQHF.

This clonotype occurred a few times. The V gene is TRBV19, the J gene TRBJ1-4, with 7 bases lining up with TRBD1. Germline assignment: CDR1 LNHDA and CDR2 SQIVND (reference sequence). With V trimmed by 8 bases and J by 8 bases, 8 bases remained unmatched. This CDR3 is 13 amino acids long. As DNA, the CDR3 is TGTGCCAGTGCCGACAGGGACCGCGAAAAACTGTTTTTT. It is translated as CASADRDREKLFF.

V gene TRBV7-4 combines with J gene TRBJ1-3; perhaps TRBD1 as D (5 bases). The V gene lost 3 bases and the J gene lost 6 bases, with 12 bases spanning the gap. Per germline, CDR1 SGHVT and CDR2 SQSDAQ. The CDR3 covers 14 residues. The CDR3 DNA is TGTGCCAGCAGCTTGACAGTGCCTGCAAACACCATATATTTT. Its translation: CASSLTVPANTIYF.

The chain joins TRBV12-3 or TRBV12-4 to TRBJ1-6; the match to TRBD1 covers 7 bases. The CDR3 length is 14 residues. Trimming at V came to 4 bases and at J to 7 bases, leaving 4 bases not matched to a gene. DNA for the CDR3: TGTGCCAGCAGTTGGGACAGCAAGAATTCACCCCTCCACTTT. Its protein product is CASSWDSKNSPLHF.

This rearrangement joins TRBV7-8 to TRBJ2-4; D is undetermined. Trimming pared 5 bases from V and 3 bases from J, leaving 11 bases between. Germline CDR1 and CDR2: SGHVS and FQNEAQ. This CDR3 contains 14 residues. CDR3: CASSPGEVKNIQYF. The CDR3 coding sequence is TGTGCCAGCAGCCCGGGTGAGGTCAAAAACATTCAGTACTTC.

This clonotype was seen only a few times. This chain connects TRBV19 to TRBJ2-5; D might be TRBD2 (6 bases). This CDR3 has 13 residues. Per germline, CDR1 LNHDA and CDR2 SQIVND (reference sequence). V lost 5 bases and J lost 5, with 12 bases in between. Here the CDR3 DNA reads TGTGCCAGTAGTTGGAGGGAGAAGGAGACCCAGTACTTC. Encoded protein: CASSWREKETQYF.

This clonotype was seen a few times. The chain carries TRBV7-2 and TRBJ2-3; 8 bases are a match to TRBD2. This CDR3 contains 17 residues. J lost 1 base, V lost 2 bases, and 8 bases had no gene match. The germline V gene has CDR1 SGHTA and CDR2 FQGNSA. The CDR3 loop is CASSLLPGGRGTDTQYF. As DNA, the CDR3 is TGTGCCAGCAGCTTACTTCCGGGAGGGCGTGGCACAGATACGCAGTATTTT.

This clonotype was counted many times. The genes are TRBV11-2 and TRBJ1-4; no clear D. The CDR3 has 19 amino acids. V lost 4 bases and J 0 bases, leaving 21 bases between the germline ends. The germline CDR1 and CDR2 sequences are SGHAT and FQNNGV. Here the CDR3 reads CASSSRPPAIFATNEKLFF. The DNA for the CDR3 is TGTGCCAGCAGCTCACGTCCGCCCGCCATATTTGCAACTAATGAAAAACTGTTTTTT.

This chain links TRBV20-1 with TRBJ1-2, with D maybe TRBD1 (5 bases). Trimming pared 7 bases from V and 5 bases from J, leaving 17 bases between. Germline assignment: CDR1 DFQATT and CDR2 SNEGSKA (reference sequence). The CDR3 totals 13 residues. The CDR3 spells CSESAGLAYGYTF. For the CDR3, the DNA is TGCAGTGAGTCGGCAGGGCTAGCATATGGCTACACCTTC.

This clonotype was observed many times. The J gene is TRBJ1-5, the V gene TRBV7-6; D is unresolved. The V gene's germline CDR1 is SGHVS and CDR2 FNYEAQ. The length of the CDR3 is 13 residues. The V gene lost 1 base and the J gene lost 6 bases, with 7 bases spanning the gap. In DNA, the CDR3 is TGTGCCAGCAGCTTAGAGCGGACTCAGCCCCAGCATTTT. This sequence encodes CASSLERTQPQHF.

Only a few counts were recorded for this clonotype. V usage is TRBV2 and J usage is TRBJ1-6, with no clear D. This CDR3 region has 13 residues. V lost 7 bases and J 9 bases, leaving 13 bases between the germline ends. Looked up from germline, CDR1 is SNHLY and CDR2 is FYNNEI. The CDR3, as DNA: TGTGCCAGCAAAGTTGAGAATGCTTCACCCCTCCACTTT. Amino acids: CASKVENASPLHF.

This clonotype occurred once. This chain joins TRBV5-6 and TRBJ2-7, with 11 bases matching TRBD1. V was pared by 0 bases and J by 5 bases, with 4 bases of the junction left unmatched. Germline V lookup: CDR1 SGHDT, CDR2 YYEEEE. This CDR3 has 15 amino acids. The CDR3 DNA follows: TGTGCCAGCAGCTTGGAGGGACAGGGGGTCCACGAGCAGTACTTC. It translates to CASSLEGQGVHEQYF. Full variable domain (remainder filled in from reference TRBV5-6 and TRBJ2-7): DAGVTQSPTHLIKTRGQQVTLRCSPKSGHDTVSWYQQALGQGPQFIFQYYEEEERQRGNFPDRFSGHQFPNYSSELNVNALLLGDSALYLCASSLEGQGVHEQYFGPGTRLTVT.

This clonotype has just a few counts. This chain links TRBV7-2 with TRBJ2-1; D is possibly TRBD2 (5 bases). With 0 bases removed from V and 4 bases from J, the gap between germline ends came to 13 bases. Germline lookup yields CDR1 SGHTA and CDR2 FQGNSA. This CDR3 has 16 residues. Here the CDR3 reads CASSLAWRVSYNEQFF. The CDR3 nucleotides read TGTGCCAGCAGCTTAGCGTGGCGGGTCAGTTACAATGAGCAGTTCTTC.

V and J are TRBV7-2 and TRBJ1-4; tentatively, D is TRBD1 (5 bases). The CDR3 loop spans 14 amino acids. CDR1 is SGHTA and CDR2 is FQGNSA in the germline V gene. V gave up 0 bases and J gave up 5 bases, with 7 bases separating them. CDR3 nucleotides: TGTGCCAGCAGCTTAGCCAGGGACAATGAAAAACTGTTTTTT. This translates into CASSLARDNEKLFF.

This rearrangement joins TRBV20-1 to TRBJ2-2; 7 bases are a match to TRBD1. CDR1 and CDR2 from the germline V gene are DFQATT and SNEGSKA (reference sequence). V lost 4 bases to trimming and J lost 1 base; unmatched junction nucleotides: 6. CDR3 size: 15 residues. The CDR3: CSAKPGQKNTGELFF. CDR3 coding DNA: TGCAGTGCTAAACCGGGACAGAAGAACACCGGGGAGCTGTTTTTT.

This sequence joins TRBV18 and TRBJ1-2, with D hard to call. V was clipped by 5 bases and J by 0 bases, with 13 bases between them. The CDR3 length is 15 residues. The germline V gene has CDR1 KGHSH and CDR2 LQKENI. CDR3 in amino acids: CASSLASPPNYGYTF. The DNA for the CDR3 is TGTGCCAGCTCATTAGCGTCTCCACCTAACTATGGCTACACCTTC.

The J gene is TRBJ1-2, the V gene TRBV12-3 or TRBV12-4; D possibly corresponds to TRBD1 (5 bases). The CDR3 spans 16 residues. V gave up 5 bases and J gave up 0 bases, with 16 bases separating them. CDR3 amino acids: CASSRQGTGANYGYTF. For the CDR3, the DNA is TGTGCCAGCAGTCGCCAGGGAACCGGGGCTAACTATGGCTACACCTTC.

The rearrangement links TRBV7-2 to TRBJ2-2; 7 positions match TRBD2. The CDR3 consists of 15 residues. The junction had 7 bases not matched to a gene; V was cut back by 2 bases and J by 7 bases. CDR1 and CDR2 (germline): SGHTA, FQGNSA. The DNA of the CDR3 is TGTGCCAGCAGCTTACTAGCGGTACGGGGCGGGGAGCTGTTTTTT. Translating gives CASSLLAVRGGELFF.